These T cell receptor beta chains were read from a single sample in a study of T cell changes during pregnancy in multiple sclerosis. Sequencing used immunoSEQ multiplex PCR; TCRdb keeps in-frame clones, though not all of them. Among roughly 18,000 clones, 88% were seen once, and the ten largest hold 1.3%. This specimen was CD4+ T cells from peripheral blood mononuclear cells, taken in the first trimester of pregnancy. All receptors come from a female donor in good health, enrolled as a control in a pregnancy study. CDR3s include the opening cysteine and the closing phenylalanine or tryptophan. A D gene is named only where the DNA matches it firmly.

>TRBV6-1|TRBD1
CASSAPGQGNGYTF
>TRBV19|-
CASSIGARGNYGYTF
>TRBV27|-
CASSLSRQGGNLYEQYF
>TRBV2|TRBD1
CASSVGQGAPFGEQFF
>TRBV6-1|TRBD1
CASGDRAAYTDTQYF
>TRBV2|TRBD2
CASSVLWRGAQETQYF
>TRBV19|-
CASTEVGGTLKTQYF
>TRBV5-4|-
CASSLDGGRNTGELFF
>TRBV7-2|-
CASRLNSASADTQYF
>TRBV30|-
CAWSRGLANTGELFF
>TRBV30|TRBD1
CAWMPGGTNYGYTF
>TRBV29-1|-
CSVVRPGRANYGYTF
>TRBV30|-
CAWSVQDTQYF
>TRBV30|-
CAWGPQGYEQYF
>TRBV27|-
CASSLYPGNTEAFF
>TRBV30|-
CAWVPGGFNTIYF
>TRBV19|-
CASSIVPMGRAAQYF
>TRBV7-2|TRBD1
CASSWGTGGKEKLFF
>TRBV6-5|TRBD2
CASSARAGGREQYF
>TRBV6-5|TRBD1
CASSQGQAATISF
>TRBV11-2|-
CASSLVLGGAFF
>TRBV6-5|TRBD1
CASSTPDRAEAFF
>TRBV30|-
CAWYSGHGNTIYF
>TRBV6-1|-
CASSEARGRSSYNEQFF
>TRBV5-6|TRBD1
CASSSGTVNQPQHF
>TRBV19|TRBD1
CASSMGQDSGNTIYF
>TRBV7-6|TRBD1
CASSPGTGNGNTIYF
>TRBV18|-
CASSPPALLDEQYF
>TRBV5-6|TRBD1
CASSKLTGIYEQYF
>TRBV19|-
CASKVGATVNEQFF
>TRBV5-1|TRBD1
CASSLQGVAYEQYF
>TRBV9|-
CASSLGGGNTEAFF
>TRBV18|-
CASSPPKGANTGELFF
>TRBV5-1|TRBD2
CASSYPITGVVAGVGSTDTQYF
>TRBV30|TRBD2
CAWSTSGVAGELFF
>TRBV7-2|TRBD2
CASSSSGNNYEQYF
>TRBV6-1|-
CASSETGYEQYF
>TRBV30|-
CAWRGHSSGNTIYF
>TRBV19|-
CAIKGTYNEKLFF
>TRBV27|-
CASSPQLQRGGNTIYF
>TRBV27|TRBD1
CASSLEGIRGPQETQYF
>TRBV6-5|TRBD1
CASSYWETGQETQYF
>TRBV9|-
CASSPLGGADGYTF
>TRBV11-2|TRBD1
CASSFLQGSAETQYF
>TRBV11-2|-
CASSMGRAGELFF
>TRBV2|-
CASSLGVVSPLHF
>TRBV7-2|TRBD1
CASSHPSGTGGEQYF